This paragraph covers one TCR beta chain sequence. This specimen comes from a study of early T cells in non-severe SARS-CoV-2 infection. Attachment of unique molecular identifiers was made to individual cDNA molecules. A single record per CDR3 protein comes from TCRdb applying MiXCR to the 5' RACE reads. The table shows tens of thousands of distinct CDR3 sequences, with approximately 6.1% occurring only once. The trim removed 6 bases at V and 0 bases at J, leaving 8 bases unmatched. The CDR3 sequence is 16 residues long. Source: whole blood, taken at baseline. The chain recombines TRBV12-3 or TRBV12-4 with TRBJ2-4; 7 bases line up with TRBD1. The clonotype originates from an adult who was a healthcare worker with PCR-confirmed SARS-CoV-2 infection or an uninfected control (not recorded which). DNA for the CDR3: TGTGCCAGCAGGGCCGGGACAGAATTAGCCAAAAACATTCAGTACTTC. It yields the protein CASRAGTELAKNIQYF.